Sequencing of this TCR beta chain was carried out in a study of shared clonotypes between healthy human individuals. Trimming took off 7 bases at V and 2 bases at J, with 15 bases between the two ends. Germline V gene data show CDR1 as MDHEN and CDR2 as SYDVKM. The CDR3 length is 14 residues. With respect to this clone: Its target is unknown.

Only in-frame clones appear in the TCRdb table, and some are missing; sequencing was by immunoSEQ multiplex PCR. The sample yields some 500,000 clones, about 96% seen once. Whole-study results and caveats: Clonotype sharing across donors was expected to vary with sequencing depth.

The chain joins TRBV28 to TRBJ2-7; the D is unclear. This sequence originates from a woman aged 30 to 39 in good health. Sequencing was performed on naive CD4+ T cells sorted from blood. Described subset: CD45RA+ positively selected. As DNA, the CDR3 is TGTGCCAGCACCCCTTCAAGAGGCACCTACGAGCAGTACTTC. Translating it yields CASTPSRGTYEQYF. The entire variable domain, with the rest obtained from reference TRBV28 and TRBJ2-7, is as follows: DVKVTQSSRYLVKRTGEKVFLECVQDMDHENMFWYRQDPGLGLRLIYFSYDVKMKEKGDIPEGYSVSREKKERFSLILESASTNQTSMYLCASTPSRGTYEQYFGPGTRLTVT.